This T cell receptor (beta chain) was captured by sequencing in a study of blood T cell repertoires in COVID-19 (dated by TCRdb to 2020 to 2021). Study-level background: Samples from collaborators originated in the United States, Italy and Spain and spanned both the acute and convalescent phases of COVID-19. The prospective study material was composed of cDNA or gDNA derived from T cells, B-cell-depleted T cells, or PBMCs. Subjects who had been exposed to COVID-19, were actively infected with it, or had recovered from it provided the deeply sampled blood TCRbeta repertoires that made up the dataset. The repertoires were released in a freely available public database intended as a resource for research on the immune response to SARS-CoV-2. The samples were drawn from two sources: the first 160 participants of the ongoing ImmuneRACE study, and 1,254 subjects contributed by 6 global collaborators. The sample metadata nearly always contained a de-identified subject ID, COVID-19 status, age in years and sex. Where available, HLA class I and class II types were obtained from metadata supplied by the sample provider rather than from assay-based typing. Broader findings and caveats from the paper: The quantity of clinical and demographic metadata differed by source and by participant and was supplied without curation.

From cysteine to phenylalanine, the CDR3 is 14 amino acids long. Only the CDR3 region is kept as DNA, spanning 42 bases read in frame from base 1. V was cut back by 6 bases and J by 3 bases, leaving a gap of 12 bases between them. The germline V gene provides CDR1 SGHTA and CDR2 FQGNSA. TCRbeta CDR3 regions were amplified from genomic DNA using the immunoSEQ Assay, a bias-controlled multiplex PCR. Per the authors' processing: Within the assay, amplification of reference gene primers was used to estimate how many nucleated cells each sample contained. Sequence reads were collapsed and filtered to measure the absolute abundance of every unique TCRbeta CDR3 rearrangement. For each sample, productive Simpson clonality was calculated by taking the square root of Simpson's diversity index across productive rearrangements. TCRdb's version of the immuneACCESS table is confined to in-frame rearrangements and falls short of the full clone set. An unresolved V gene accounts for under half of the shortfall where checked; the remainder is of unknown origin. V, J and clone size were drawn from that table, and D and trimming were deduced from the DNA. The sample table shows 100,000 to 130,000 clones, and about 89% are seen once. Nearly 5% of the sample is held by the ten biggest clonotypes.

Whole blood was collected in K2EDTA tubes by collaborating institutions according to the institutions' own protocols. For TCRbeta analysis, collaborators shipped samples in one of three forms: frozen whole blood, isolated PBMCs, or DNA extracted from either of those sample types. As concerns this clone: No antigen is known for it. No quality values exist for individual bases; no much larger clone is one base distant.

Material for sequencing was peripheral blood. Recombination linked TRBV7-2 to TRBJ1-5, with the D gene not clear enough to name. This TCR was sampled from a man aged 40-49 years with active or convalescent COVID-19. CDR3 sequence: CASSSLTYNQPQHF. The nucleotide sequence reads as follows: TGTGCCAGCAGTAGCCTAACGTACAATCAGCCCCAGCATTTT.